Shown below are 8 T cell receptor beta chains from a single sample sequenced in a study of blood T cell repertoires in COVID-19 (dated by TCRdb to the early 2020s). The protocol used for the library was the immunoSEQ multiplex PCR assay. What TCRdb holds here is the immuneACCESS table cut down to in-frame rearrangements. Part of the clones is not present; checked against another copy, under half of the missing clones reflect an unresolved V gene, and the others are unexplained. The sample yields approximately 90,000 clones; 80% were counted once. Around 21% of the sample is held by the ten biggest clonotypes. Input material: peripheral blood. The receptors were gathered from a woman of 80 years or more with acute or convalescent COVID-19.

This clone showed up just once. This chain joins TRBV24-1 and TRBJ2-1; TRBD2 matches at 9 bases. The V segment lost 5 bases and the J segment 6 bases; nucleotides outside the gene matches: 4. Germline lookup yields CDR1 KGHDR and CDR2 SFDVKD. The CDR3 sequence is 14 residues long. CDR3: CATSGLAAPNEQFF. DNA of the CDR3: TGTGCCACCAGTGGACTAGCGGCACCCAATGAGCAGTTCTTC.

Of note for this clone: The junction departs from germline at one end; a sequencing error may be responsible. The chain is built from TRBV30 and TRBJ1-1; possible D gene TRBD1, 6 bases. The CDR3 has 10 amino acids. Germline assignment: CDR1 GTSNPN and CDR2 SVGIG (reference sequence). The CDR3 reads CAWSSPDRRF. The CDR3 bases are TGTGCCTGGAGTTCTCCGGACAGAAGGTTT.

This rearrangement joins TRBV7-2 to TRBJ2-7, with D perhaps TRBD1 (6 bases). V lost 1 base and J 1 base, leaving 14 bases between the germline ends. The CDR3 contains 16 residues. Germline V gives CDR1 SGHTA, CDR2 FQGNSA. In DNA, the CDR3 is TGTGCCAGCAGCTTAGTATTAGGGGGAAGTTCCTACGAGCAGTACTTC. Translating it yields CASSLVLGGSSYEQYF.

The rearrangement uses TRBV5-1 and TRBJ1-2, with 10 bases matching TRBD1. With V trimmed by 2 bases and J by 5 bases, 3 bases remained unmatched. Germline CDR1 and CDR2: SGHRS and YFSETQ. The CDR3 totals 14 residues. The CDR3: CASSFGQGVYGYTF. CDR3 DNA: TGCGCCAGCAGCTTCGGACAGGGGGTATATGGCTACACCTTC.

In DNA, the CDR3 is TGTGCCAGCAGCTTCCGAACAGGGGTCAACACCGGGGAGCTGTTTTTT. Protein: CASSFRTGVNTGELFF. This chain connects TRBV5-5 to TRBJ2-2; 7 bases are shared with TRBD1. This CDR3 is 16 amino acids long. V was clipped by 2 bases and J by 2 bases; unmatched bases: 6. CDR1 and CDR2 (germline): SGHKS, YYEKEE (reference sequence).

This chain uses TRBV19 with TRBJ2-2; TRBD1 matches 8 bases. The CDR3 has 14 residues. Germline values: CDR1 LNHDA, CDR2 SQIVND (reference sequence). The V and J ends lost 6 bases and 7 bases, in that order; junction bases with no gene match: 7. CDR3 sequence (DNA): TGTGCCAGTAGGACAGGGGAAACAGTCGGGGAGCTGTTTTTT. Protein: CASRTGETVGELFF.

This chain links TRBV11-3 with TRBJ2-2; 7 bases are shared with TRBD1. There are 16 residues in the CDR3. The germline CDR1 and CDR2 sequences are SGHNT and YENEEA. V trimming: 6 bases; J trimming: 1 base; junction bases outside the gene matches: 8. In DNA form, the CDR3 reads TGTGCCAGCAGTTCCAAGACAGGGAGGAACACCGGGGAGCTGTTTTTT. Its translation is CASSSKTGRNTGELFF.

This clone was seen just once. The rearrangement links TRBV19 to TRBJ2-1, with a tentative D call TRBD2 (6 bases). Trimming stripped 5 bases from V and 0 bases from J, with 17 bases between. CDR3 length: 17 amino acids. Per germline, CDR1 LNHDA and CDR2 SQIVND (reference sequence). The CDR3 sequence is CASSSRLGWSSYNEQFF. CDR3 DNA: TGTGCCAGTAGTTCCCGACTAGGCTGGAGCTCCTACAATGAGCAGTTCTTC.